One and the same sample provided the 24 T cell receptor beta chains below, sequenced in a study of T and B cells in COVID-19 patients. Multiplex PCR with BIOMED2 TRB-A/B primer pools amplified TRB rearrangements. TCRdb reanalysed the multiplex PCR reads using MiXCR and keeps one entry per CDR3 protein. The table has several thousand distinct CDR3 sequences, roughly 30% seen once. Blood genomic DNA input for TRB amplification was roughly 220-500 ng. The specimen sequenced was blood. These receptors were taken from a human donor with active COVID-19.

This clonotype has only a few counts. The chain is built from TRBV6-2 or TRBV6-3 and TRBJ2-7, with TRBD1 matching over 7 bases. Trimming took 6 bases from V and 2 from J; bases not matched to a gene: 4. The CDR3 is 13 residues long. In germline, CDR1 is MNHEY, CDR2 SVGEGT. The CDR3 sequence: CASRPGQTYEQYF. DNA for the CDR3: TGTGCCAGCAGACCGGGACAGACCTACGAGCAGTACTTC.

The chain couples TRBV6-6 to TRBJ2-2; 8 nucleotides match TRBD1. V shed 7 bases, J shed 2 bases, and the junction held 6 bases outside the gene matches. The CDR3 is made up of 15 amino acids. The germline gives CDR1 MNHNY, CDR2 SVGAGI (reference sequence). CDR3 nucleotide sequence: TGTGCCAGCACCCGTACAGGGGGAAACACCGGGGAGCTGTTTTTT. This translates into CASTRTGGNTGELFF.

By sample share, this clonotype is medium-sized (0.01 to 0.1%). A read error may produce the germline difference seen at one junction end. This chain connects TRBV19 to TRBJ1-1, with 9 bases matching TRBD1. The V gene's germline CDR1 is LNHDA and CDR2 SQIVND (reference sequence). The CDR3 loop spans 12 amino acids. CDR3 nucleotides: TGTGCCAGTAGTGCCCAGACAGGGGGGTACATCTTT. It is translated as CASSAQTGGYIF.

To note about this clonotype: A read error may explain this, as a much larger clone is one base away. CDR3 amino acids: CASSYGQNNEQYF. CDR3 DNA: TGTGCCAGCAGTTACGGCCAGAACAACGAGCAGTACTTC. J is TRBJ2-7 and V is TRBV6-5; unclear D gene. This CDR3 has 13 residues. Germline V CDR1 and CDR2: MNHEY, SVGAGI. The V gene lost 2 bases and the J gene lost 5 bases, with 10 bases spanning the gap.

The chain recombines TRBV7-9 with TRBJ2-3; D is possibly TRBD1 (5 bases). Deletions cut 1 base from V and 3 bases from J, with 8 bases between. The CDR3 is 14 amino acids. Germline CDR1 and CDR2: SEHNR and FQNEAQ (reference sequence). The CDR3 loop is CASSLVGATDTQYF. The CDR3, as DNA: TGTGCCAGCAGCTTAGTAGGGGCGACAGATACGCAGTATTTT.

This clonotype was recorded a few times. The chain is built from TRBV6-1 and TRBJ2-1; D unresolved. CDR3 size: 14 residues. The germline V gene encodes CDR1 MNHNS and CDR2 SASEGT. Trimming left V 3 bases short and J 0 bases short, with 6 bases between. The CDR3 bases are TGTGCCAGCAGTGAGTTAGGCTCCTACAATGAGCAGTTCTTC. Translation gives CASSELGSYNEQFF.

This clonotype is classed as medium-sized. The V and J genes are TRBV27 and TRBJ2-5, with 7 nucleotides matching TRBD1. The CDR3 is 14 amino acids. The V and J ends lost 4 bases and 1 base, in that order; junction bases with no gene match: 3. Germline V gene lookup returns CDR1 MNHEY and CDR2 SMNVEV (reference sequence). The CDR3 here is CASSSGQSQETQYF. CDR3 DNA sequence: TGTGCCAGCAGTTCGGGACAGAGCCAAGAGACCCAGTACTTC.

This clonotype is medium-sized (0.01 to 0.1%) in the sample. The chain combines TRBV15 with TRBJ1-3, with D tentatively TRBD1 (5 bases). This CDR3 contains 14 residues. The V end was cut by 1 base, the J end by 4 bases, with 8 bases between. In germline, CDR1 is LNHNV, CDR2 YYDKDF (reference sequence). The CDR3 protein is CATSRVRTGNTIYF. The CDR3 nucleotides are TGTGCCACCAGCAGAGTAAGGACAGGAAACACCATATATTTT. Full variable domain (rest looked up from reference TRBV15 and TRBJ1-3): DAMVIQNPRYQVTQFGKPVTLSCSQTLNHNVMYWYQQKSSQAPKLLFHYYDKDFNNEADTPDNFQSRRPNTSFCFLDIRSPGLGDTAMYLCATSRVRTGNTIYFGEGSWLTVV.

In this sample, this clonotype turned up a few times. As DNA, the CDR3 is TGTGCCAGCAGCTTTGGACAGGGCAATTCACCCCTCCACTTT. Its protein product is CASSFGQGNSPLHF. The gene calls are TRBV7-9 and TRBJ1-6, with 8 nucleotides matching TRBD1. Looked up from germline, CDR1 is SEHNR and CDR2 is FQNEAQ (reference sequence). V lost 3 bases to trimming and J lost 7 bases; unmatched junction nucleotides: 2. This CDR3 is built from 14 residues.

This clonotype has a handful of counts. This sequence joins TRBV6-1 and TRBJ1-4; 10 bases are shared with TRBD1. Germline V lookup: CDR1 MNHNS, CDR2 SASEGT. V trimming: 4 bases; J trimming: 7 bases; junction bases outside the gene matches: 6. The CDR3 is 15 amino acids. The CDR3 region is CASSGTGGVGEKLFF. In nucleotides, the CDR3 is TGTGCCAGCAGTGGGACAGGGGGTGTTGGTGAAAAACTGTTTTTT.

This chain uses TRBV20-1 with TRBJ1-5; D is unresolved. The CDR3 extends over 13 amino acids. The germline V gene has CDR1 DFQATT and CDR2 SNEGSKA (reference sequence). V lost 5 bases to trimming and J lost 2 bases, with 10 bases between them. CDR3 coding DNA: TGCAGTGCTGGTGGCAAAGGCAATCAGCCCCAGCATTTT. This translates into CSAGGKGNQPQHF.

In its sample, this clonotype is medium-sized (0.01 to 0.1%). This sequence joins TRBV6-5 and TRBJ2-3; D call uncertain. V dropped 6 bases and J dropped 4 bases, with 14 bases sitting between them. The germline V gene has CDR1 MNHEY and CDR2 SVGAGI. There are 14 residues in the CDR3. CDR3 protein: CASSPGRLADTQYF. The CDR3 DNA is TGTGCCAGCAGCCCAGGCAGGTTAGCAGATACGCAGTATTTT.

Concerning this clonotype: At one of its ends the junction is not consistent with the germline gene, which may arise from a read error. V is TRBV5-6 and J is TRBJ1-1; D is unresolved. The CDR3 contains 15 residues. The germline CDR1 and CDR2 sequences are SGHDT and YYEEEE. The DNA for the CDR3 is TGTGCCAGCAGCAAACAGTTAGTACCGAACACTAAAGCTTTCTTT. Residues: CASSKQLVPNTKAFF. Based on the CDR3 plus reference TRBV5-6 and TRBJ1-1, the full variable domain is DAGVTQSPTHLIKTRGQQVTLRCSPKSGHDTVSWYQQALGQGPQFIFQYYEEEERQRGNFPDRFSGHQFPNYSSELNVNALLLGDSALYLCASSKQLVPNTKAFFGQGTRLTVV.

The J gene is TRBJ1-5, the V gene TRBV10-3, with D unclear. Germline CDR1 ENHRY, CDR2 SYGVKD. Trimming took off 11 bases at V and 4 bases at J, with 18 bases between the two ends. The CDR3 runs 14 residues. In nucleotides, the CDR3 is TGTGCCTCCAAGGCCGGGTTGAGTAATCAGCCCCAGCATTTT. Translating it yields CASKAGLSNQPQHF.

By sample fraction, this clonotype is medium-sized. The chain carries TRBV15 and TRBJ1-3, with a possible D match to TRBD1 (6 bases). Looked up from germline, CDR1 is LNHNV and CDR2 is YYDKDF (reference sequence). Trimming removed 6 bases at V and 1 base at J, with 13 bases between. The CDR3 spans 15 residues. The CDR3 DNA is TGTGCCACCAGGGGTCACAGGGATTCTGGAAACACCATATATTTT. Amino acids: CATRGHRDSGNTIYF.

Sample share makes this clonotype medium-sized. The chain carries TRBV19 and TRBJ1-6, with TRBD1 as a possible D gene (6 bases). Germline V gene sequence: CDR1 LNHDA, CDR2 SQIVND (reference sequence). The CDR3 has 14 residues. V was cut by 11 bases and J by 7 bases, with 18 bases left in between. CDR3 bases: TGTGCCGGATCCGAAGGGGGGCGCAATTCACCCCTCCACTTT. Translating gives CAGSEGGRNSPLHF.

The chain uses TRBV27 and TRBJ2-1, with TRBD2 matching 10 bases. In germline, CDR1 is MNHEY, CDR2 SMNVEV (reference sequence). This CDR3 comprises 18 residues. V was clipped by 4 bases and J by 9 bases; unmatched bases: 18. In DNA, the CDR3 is TGTGCCAGCAGTTCCCCCTCGACGACTAGCGGGCGAAGGGCTGAGCAGTTCTTC. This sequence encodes CASSSPSTTSGRRAEQFF.

CDR3 region: CASSEGGGGNEQYV. CDR3 sequence (DNA): TGTGCCAGCAGTGAAGGCGGCGGAGGTAACGAGCAGTACGTC. The J gene is TRBJ2-7, the V gene TRBV6-1; a weak D match, TRBD2 (5 bases). V shed 1 base and J shed 5 bases, with 12 bases lying between them. The V gene's germline CDR1 is MNHNS and CDR2 SASEGT. The CDR3 covers 14 residues.

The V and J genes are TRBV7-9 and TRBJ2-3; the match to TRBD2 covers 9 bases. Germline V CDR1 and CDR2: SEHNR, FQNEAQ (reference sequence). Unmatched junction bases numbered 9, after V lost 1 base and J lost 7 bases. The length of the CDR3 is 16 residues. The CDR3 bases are TGTGCCAGCAGCTTAGTTGGCGGGGGGGTAGGTTATACGCAGTATTTT. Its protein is CASSLVGGGVGYTQYF.

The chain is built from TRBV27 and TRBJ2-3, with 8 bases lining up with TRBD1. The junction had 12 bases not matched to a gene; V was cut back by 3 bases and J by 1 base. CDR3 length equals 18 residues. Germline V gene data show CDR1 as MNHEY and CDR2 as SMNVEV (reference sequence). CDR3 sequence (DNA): TGTGCCAGCAGTTTTAACCCTCCAGGGGGCGGTGGCACAGATACGCAGTATTTT. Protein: CASSFNPPGGGGTDTQYF.

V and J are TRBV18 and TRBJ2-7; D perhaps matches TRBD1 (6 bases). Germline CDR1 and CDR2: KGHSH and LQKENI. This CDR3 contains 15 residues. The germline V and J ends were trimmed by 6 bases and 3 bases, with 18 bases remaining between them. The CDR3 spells CASSPSSTGNYEQYF. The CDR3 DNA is TGTGCCAGCTCTCCCTCCTCGACAGGTAACTACGAGCAGTACTTC.

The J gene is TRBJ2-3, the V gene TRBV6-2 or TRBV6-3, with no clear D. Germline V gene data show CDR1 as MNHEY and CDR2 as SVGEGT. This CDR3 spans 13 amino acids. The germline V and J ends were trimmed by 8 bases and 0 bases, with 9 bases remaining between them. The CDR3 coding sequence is TGTGCCAGCTGGACGGCTAGCACAGATACGCAGTATTTT. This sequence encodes CASWTASTDTQYF.

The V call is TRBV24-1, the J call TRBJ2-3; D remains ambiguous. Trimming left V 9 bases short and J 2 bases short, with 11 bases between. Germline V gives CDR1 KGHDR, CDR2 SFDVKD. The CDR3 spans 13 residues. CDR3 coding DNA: TGTGCCACCCAGAAACAGAACACAGATACGCAGTATTTT. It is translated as CATQKQNTDTQYF.

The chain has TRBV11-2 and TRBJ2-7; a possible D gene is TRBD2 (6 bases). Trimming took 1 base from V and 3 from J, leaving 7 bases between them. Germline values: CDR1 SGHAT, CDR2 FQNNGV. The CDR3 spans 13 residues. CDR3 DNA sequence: TGTGCCAGCAGCTTAGGCGGGGACTACGAGCAGTACTTC. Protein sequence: CASSLGGDYEQYF.